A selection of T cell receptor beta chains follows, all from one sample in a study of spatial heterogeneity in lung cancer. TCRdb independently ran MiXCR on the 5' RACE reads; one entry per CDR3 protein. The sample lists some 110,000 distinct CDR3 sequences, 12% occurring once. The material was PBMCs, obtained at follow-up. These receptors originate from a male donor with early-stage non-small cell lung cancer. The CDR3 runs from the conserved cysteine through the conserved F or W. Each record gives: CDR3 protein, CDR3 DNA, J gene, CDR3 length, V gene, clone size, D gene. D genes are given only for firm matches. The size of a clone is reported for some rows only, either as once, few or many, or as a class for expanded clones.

cdr3_aa: CASSTRLDRDYGYTF; cdr3_nt: TGTGCCAGCAGCACCCGCCTGGACAGGGACTATGGCTACACCTTC; j_call: TRBJ1-2; cdr3_length: 15; v_call: TRBV11-2; clone_size: few; d_call: TRBD1
cdr3_aa: CASSTPTGGLVSGANVLTF; cdr3_nt: TGTGCCAGCAGCACGCCGACAGGGGGCTTGGTCTCTGGGGCCAACGTCCTGACTTTC; j_call: TRBJ2-6; cdr3_length: 19; v_call: TRBV11-2; clone_size: many; d_call: TRBD1
cdr3_aa: CASSQDFTGSQPQHF; cdr3_nt: TGTGCCAGCAGCCAAGATTTTACAGGGAGCCAGCCCCAGCATTTT; j_call: TRBJ1-5; cdr3_length: 15; v_call: TRBV3-1; clone_size: few; d_call: NA
cdr3_aa: CASSTHRTGLVF; cdr3_nt: TGTGCCAGCAGCACGCACCGGACAGGCCTCGTTTTT; j_call: TRBJ1-4; cdr3_length: 12; v_call: TRBV13; clone_size: many; d_call: TRBD1
cdr3_aa: CATSDLVSGELFF; cdr3_nt: TGTGCCACCAGTGATTTGGTCTCCGGGGAGCTGTTTTTT; j_call: TRBJ2-2; cdr3_length: 13; v_call: TRBV24-1; clone_size: NA; d_call: NA
cdr3_aa: CASSQDPSFIDTQYF; cdr3_nt: TGCGCCAGCAGCCAAGATCCTAGCTTCATAGATACGCAGTATTTT; j_call: TRBJ2-3; cdr3_length: 15; v_call: TRBV4-1; clone_size: NA; d_call: NA
cdr3_aa: CASSLTPTGDYEQYF; cdr3_nt: TGTGCCAGCAGTTTAACCCCTACAGGGGACTACGAGCAGTACTTC; j_call: TRBJ2-7; cdr3_length: 15; v_call: TRBV27; clone_size: NA; d_call: TRBD1
cdr3_aa: CASGREARQGAQHF; cdr3_nt: TGTGCCAGTGGGCGGGAGGCCCGCCAAGGAGCCCAGCATTTT; j_call: TRBJ1-5; cdr3_length: 14; v_call: TRBV27; clone_size: NA; d_call: NA
cdr3_aa: CASSLKGGGRSEYF; cdr3_nt: TGTGCCAGCAGTTTAAAGGGTGGGGGCCGCTCAGAGTACTTC; j_call: TRBJ2-4; cdr3_length: 14; v_call: TRBV27; clone_size: many; d_call: NA
cdr3_aa: CASSEQASGGPQFF; cdr3_nt: TGTGCCAGCAGTGAGCAGGCTAGCGGGGGCCCGCAGTTCTTC; j_call: TRBJ2-1; cdr3_length: 14; v_call: TRBV6-1; clone_size: NA; d_call: TRBD2
cdr3_aa: CSVLRGPGTGELFF; cdr3_nt: TGCAGCGTCCTCCGGGGGCCGGGCACCGGGGAGCTGTTTTTT; j_call: TRBJ2-2; cdr3_length: 14; v_call: TRBV29-1; clone_size: many; d_call: NA
cdr3_aa: CASKPGQALQETQYF; cdr3_nt: TGTGCCAGTAAACCGGGACAGGCCCTCCAAGAGACCCAGTACTTC; j_call: TRBJ2-5; cdr3_length: 15; v_call: TRBV2; clone_size: NA; d_call: TRBD1
cdr3_aa: CSAQFLPSAYEQYF; cdr3_nt: TGCAGTGCTCAATTTTTACCAAGCGCCTACGAGCAGTACTTC; j_call: TRBJ2-7; cdr3_length: 14; v_call: TRBV20-1; clone_size: few; d_call: NA
cdr3_aa: CAIAGDTQYF; cdr3_nt: TGCGCCATCGCAGGGGATACGCAGTATTTT; j_call: TRBJ2-3; cdr3_length: 10; v_call: TRBV4-1; clone_size: NA; d_call: NA
cdr3_aa: CASSLTSGGTYEQYF; cdr3_nt: TGCGCCAGCAGCCTAACTAGCGGGGGAACCTACGAGCAGTACTTC; j_call: TRBJ2-7; cdr3_length: 15; v_call: TRBV4-1; clone_size: many; d_call: TRBD2
cdr3_aa: CASSFTLAKNIQYF; cdr3_nt: TGTGCCAGCAGCTTTACCTTAGCCAAAAACATTCAGTACTTC; j_call: TRBJ2-4; cdr3_length: 14; v_call: TRBV6-2/TRBV6-3; clone_size: few; d_call: NA
cdr3_aa: CASSPLRDRTYEQYF; cdr3_nt: TGTGCCAGCAGCCCTCTACGGGACAGGACCTACGAGCAGTACTTC; j_call: TRBJ2-7; cdr3_length: 15; v_call: TRBV6-2/TRBV6-3; clone_size: few; d_call: TRBD1
cdr3_aa: CASSRPGGSDSPLHF; cdr3_nt: TGTGCCAGCAGCCGTCCCGGGGGGAGTGATTCACCCCTCCACTTT; j_call: TRBJ1-6; cdr3_length: 15; v_call: TRBV4-2; clone_size: NA; d_call: NA
cdr3_aa: CASSPQGSNQPQHF; cdr3_nt: TGTGCCAGCAGTCCACAGGGTAGCAATCAGCCCCAGCATTTT; j_call: TRBJ1-5; cdr3_length: 14; v_call: TRBV12-3/TRBV12-4; clone_size: few; d_call: NA
cdr3_aa: CSAGGTGAYEQYF; cdr3_nt: TGCAGTGCTGGAGGGACAGGGGCCTACGAGCAGTACTTC; j_call: TRBJ2-7; cdr3_length: 13; v_call: TRBV20-1; clone_size: NA; d_call: TRBD1
cdr3_aa: CASSLERDSPLHF; cdr3_nt: TGTGCCAGCAGTTTAGAAAGGGATTCACCCCTCCACTTT; j_call: TRBJ1-6; cdr3_length: 13; v_call: TRBV27; clone_size: many; d_call: NA
cdr3_aa: CASSLTKNYGYTF; cdr3_nt: TGTGCCAGCAGCTTAACAAAGAACTATGGCTACACCTTC; j_call: TRBJ1-2; cdr3_length: 13; v_call: TRBV7-2; clone_size: many; d_call: NA